This T cell receptor (beta chain) originates from a study of T-cell memory formation after mild COVID-19 (dated by TCRdb to the early 2020s). Regarding the research as a whole: Most TCR sequence clusters were specific to one of the two donors. The cohort comprised two young, previously healthy adult volunteers, one female and one male. In a couple of donors, T-cell clones that expanded and contracted after mild COVID-19 were tracked by sequencing TCRalpha and TCRbeta repertoires over time.

The instrument given in TCRdb is Illumina NovaSeq 6000. TCRalpha and TCRbeta cDNA libraries were constructed by 5'RACE with constant-segment primers, with sample barcodes and unique molecular identifiers being introduced. RNA was extracted from every sample with Trizol reagent. The libraries were amplified in two PCR steps, and the second step added a second sample barcode and Illumina TruSeq adapters. Libraries were sequenced on an Illumina NovaSeq with 2 x 150 bp paired-end reads. Turning to the authors' computational methods: The reads were demultiplexed and collapsed into UMI-guided consensus sequences using migec v1.2.7. With mixcr v2.1.11, UMI consensuses were aligned to TRA and TRB V and J templates and assembled into clonotypes. A clonotype was counted as expanded or contracted only when both edgeR and NoisET called the clonotype significant, with the noise models trained on biological replicates. edgeR calls used a false discovery rate-adjusted p below 0.01 and a log2 fold-change threshold of 1. As an exploratory analysis of dynamics, PCA with hierarchical clustering was applied to max-normalized trajectories of the 1000 most abundant clonotypes. Separately sequenced CD4+ and CD8+ repertoires were used to assign a CD4 or CD8 phenotype to each responding clone. TCRdb applied fastp at Q25 and MiXCR to the public reads, then kept only in-frame beta chains. Merged by CDR3 protein, the rows form single entries marked with the most common genes and DNA. TCRdb's processing, not the authors' own work, is the source of the V and J calls. Present in this sample are some 270,000 distinct CDR3 sequences, 15% of which were seen just once. The top ten clonotypes cover over 2% of the sample.

According to the germline V gene (reference sequence), CDR1 reads SEHNR and CDR2 reads FQNEAQ. Trimming at the junction amounts to 6 bases on V and 5 bases on J, and the germline ends lie 17 bases apart. Taken from cysteine to phenylalanine, the CDR3 has 14 residues. The DNA shown is the 42-base CDR3, in frame from base 1. Results the study describes overall, beyond this receptor: Contracting CD4+ clones appeared mostly in the CM and EM memory subsets, whereas CD8+ clones were enriched in EMRA. Only two mild cases were covered by the study, and larger cohorts that include severe cases with pre-infection samples were considered necessary. The detection of some responding clones in pre-infection memory suggests that pre-existing cross-reactive memory T cells joined the SARS-CoV-2 response. The second-wave clones that peaked on day 37 were not confirmed to be SARS-CoV-2 specific. Clones that contracted from day 15 to 85 showed balanced CD4/CD8 phenotypes, whereas a second wave of clones that expanded from day 15 to 37 leaned towards CD4+.

This clonotype was observed a single time. Its antigen specificity is not known. Base-call qualities are not available, and no considerably larger clone is one nucleotide away. One read offers little support. Ficoll-Paque density gradient centrifugation was the method used to isolate PBMCs. This chain joins TRBV7-9 to TRBJ2-7; tentative D gene TRBD1, with 6 bases matching. Sample: PBMCs or a T cell subset sorted from them (not recorded which). The TCR originated in an adult woman who had mild COVID-19 (a few samples of this study predate the infection). The sample titles of this study are shuffled in the database, so cell type and time point are left out; the donor was told from shared clones. The bases read TGTGCCAGCAGTCTCCGGGACAAGGGAAACGAGCAGTACTTC. This translates into CASSLRDKGNEQYF.